This TCR beta chain was profiled in a study of blood T cell repertoires in COVID-19. Background on the study: The United States, Italy and Spain provided the acute and convalescent COVID-19 samples.

Using immunoSEQ multiplex PCR, the repertoire was profiled, and TCRdb retains in-frame clones only, with some absent. The sample holds roughly 230,000 clones, about 83% seen once. This CDR3 has 16 amino acids. With 3 bases clipped from V and 0 bases from J, the junction kept 5 bases outside the gene matches. CDR1 is MNHNS and CDR2 is SASEGT in the germline V gene. This clone was detected only once. Sequenced sample: peripheral blood. The chain links TRBV6-1 to TRBJ1-1; TRBD1 matches at 9 bases. This clonotype was sampled from a middle-aged man with active or convalescent COVID-19. The CDR3 nucleotides are TGTGCCAGCAGTGACCCGGGACAGGGAGTGAACACTGAAGCTTTCTTT. As protein: CASSDPGQGVNTEAFF.